The rows below give T cell receptor beta chains drawn from one sample of a study of T cells in Graves' hyperthyroidism and ophthalmopathy. TCRdb used MiXCR to reprocess the multiplex PCR reads, holding one entry per CDR3 protein. Here the sample spans 500,000 to 750,000 distinct CDR3 sequences, around 14% being singletons. Sequenced: blood. These receptor sequences come from a woman aged 18-29 years with Graves' ophthalmopathy. CDR3s include the opening cysteine and the closing phenylalanine or tryptophan. Each record gives: D gene, J gene, V gene, CDR3 length, clone size, CDR3 protein, CDR3 DNA. The D gene is left open where the match is weak. Only some rows state a clone size, as once, few, many or a class for expanded clones.

>.|TRBJ2-1|TRBV2|12|many
CASSEMGVEQFF
TGTGCCAGCAGTGAAATGGGCGTGGAGCAGTTCTTC
>TRBD1|TRBJ2-7|TRBV5-4|13|.
CASSLPGGDEQYF
TGTGCCAGCAGCTTGCCAGGGGGCGACGAGCAGTACTTC
>TRBD2|TRBJ2-7|TRBV30|15|.
CAWKTGLARGYEQYF
TGTGCCTGGAAGACGGGACTAGCGAGAGGTTACGAGCAGTACTTC
>TRBD1|TRBJ2-7|TRBV2|15|many
CASKLQQGWVYEQYF
TGTGCCAGCAAACTCCAACAGGGGTGGGTATACGAGCAGTACTTC
>.|TRBJ1-4|TRBV7-9|14|many
CASSLEGVLEKLFF
TGTGCCAGCAGCTTAGAAGGGGTTTTGGAAAAACTGTTTTTT
>.|TRBJ2-7|TRBV29-1|13|many
CSVDGGTTYEQYF
TGCAGCGTTGATGGCGGGACAACCTACGAGCAGTACTTC
>TRBD2|TRBJ2-3|TRBV7-2|16|many
CASSLANSGRTNTQYF
TGTGCCAGCAGCTTAGCGAATAGCGGGAGGACGAATACGCAGTATTTT
>TRBD1|TRBJ1-2|TRBV30|13|few
CAWTGGGGYGYTF
TGTGCCTGGACAGGGGGAGGTGGCTATGGCTACACCTTC
>.|TRBJ2-1|TRBV10-3|13|few
CAIRRDGDNEQFF
TGTGCCATCAGACGGGACGGCGACAATGAGCAGTTCTTC
>.|TRBJ1-2|TRBV28|14|many
CASSLGSGRDGYTF
TGTGCCAGCAGTTTAGGCTCGGGCAGGGACGGCTACACCTTC
>TRBD2|TRBJ2-7|TRBV2|13|many
CASRPLAAYEQYF
TGTGCCAGCAGGCCGCTAGCGGCCTACGAGCAGTACTTC
>.|TRBJ2-7|TRBV3-2|14|few
CASSYRDLEDEQYF
TGTGCCAGCAGCTACCGGGACCTCGAAGACGAGCAGTACTTC
>TRBD1|TRBJ2-7|TRBV7-6|16|many
CASSLASGGVLGEQYF
TGTGCCAGCAGCTTAGCCTCAGGGGGCGTTTTGGGCGAGCAGTACTTC